Given below is one T cell receptor beta chain in context. Its matching antigen is unknown. These data are taken from a study of cytomegalovirus exposure and HLA in healthy donors. Study-level points and caveats: Several of the most significant clusters appeared linked to common viral pathogens, based on a later analysis. A later analysis linked a missense DCLRE1C variant to TCR beta V- and J-gene trimming. Researchers reported from a later analysis that most CMV-associated TCR beta chains appeared HLA-restricted. Cytomegalovirus association was listed for 164 TCR beta chains.

Germline CDR1 SGHVS, CDR2 FQNEAQ. This CDR3 is 16 amino acids long. Deletions cut 2 bases from V and 5 bases from J, with 15 bases between. 13 Jbeta primers and 60 Vbeta primers were used for the PCR. Profiled with immunoSEQ multiplex PCR; TCRdb holds only in-frame clones, not every one. The repertoire holds under 150,000 clones, with about four fifths as singletons. J is TRBJ2-2 and V is TRBV7-8; possible D gene TRBD2, 5 bases. Sequenced sample: PBMCs. The sequence derives from a male donor in good health and CMV-seropositive. The CDR3: CASSLNWGVSTGELFF. The CDR3 nucleotides are TGTGCCAGCAGCTTAAATTGGGGAGTGTCAACCGGGGAGCTGTTTTTT.